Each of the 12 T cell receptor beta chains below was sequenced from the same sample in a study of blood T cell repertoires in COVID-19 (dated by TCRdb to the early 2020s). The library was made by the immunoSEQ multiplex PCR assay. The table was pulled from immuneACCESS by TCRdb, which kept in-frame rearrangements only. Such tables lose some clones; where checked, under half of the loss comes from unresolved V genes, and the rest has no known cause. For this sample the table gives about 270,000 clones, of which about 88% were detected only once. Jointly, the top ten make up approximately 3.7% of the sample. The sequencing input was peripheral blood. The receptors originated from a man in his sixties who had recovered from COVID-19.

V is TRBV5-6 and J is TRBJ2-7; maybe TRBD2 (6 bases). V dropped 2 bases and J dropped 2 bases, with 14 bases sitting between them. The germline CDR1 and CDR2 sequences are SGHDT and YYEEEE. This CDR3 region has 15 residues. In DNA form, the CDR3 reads TGTGCCAGCAGCTTCTCTGGGCGGACTACCTACGAGCAGTACTTC. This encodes CASSFSGRTTYEQYF.

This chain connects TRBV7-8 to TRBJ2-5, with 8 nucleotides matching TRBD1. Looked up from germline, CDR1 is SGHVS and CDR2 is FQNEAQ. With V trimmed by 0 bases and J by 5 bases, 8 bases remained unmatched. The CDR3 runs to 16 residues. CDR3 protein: CASSLAKTGGGETQYF. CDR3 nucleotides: TGTGCCAGCAGCTTAGCGAAAACAGGGGGTGGTGAGACCCAGTACTTC. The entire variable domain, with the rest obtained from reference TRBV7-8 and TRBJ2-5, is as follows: GAGVSQSPRYKVAKRGQDVALRCDPISGHVSLFWYQQALGQGPEFLTYFQNEAQLDKSGLPSDRFFAERPEGSVSTLKIQRTQQEDSAVYLCASSLAKTGGGETQYFGPGTRLLVL.

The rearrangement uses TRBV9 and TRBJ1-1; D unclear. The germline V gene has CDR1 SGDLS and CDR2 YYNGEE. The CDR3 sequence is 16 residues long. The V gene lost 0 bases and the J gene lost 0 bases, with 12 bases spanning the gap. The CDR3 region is CASSVVWGGLNTEAFF. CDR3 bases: TGTGCCAGCAGCGTAGTCTGGGGAGGCCTGAACACTGAAGCTTTCTTT. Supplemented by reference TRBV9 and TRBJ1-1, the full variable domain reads DSGVTQTPKHLITATGQRVTLRCSPRSGDLSVYWYQQSLDQGLQFLIQYYNGEERAKGNILERFSAQQFPDLHSELNLSSLELGDSALYFCASSVVWGGLNTEAFFGQGTRLTVV.

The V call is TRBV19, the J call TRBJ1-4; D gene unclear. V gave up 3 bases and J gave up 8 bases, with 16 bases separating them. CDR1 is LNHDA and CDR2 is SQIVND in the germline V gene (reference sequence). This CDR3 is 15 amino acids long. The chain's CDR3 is CASSIRTQRREKLFF. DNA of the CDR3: TGTGCCAGTAGTATCAGGACTCAAAGGAGGGAAAAACTGTTTTTT.

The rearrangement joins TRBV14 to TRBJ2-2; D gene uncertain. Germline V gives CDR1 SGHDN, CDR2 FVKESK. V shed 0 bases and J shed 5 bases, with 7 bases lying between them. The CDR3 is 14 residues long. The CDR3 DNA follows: TGTGCCAGCAGCCAAGATAGTTGGACCGGGGAGCTGTTTTTT. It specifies CASSQDSWTGELFF.

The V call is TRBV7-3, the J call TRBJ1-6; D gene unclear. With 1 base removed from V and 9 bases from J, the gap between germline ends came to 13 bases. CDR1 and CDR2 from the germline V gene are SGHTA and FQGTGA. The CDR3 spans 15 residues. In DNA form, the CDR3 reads TGTGCCAGCAGCTTAATAAACGACCGGGGTTCACCCCTCCACTTT. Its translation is CASSLINDRGSPLHF.

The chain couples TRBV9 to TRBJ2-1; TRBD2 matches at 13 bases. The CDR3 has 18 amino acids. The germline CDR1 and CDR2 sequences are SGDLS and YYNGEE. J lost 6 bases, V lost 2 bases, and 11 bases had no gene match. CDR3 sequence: CASSVYQLAGGPGNEQFF. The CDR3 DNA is TGTGCCAGCAGCGTCTACCAACTAGCGGGGGGGCCTGGCAATGAGCAGTTCTTC.

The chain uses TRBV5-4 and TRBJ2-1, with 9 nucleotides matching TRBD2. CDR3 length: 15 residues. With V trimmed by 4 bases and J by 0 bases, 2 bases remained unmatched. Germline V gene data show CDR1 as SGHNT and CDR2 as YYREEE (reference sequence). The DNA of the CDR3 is TGTGCCAGCAGCCCGCGGGGGGGCTCCTACAATGAGCAGTTCTTC. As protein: CASSPRGGSYNEQFF.

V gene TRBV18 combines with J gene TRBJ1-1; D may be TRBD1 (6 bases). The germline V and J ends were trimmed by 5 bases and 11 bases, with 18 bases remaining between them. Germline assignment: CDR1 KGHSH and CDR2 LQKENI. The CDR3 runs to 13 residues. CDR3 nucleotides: TGTGCCAGCTCAGTTTCCGGACAGCTCTTGGCTTTCTTT. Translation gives CASSVSGQLLAFF.

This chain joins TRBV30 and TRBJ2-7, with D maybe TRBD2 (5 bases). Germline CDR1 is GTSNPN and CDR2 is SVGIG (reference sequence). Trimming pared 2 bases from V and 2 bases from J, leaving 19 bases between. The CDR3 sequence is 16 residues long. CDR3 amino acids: CAWSNPGYGNAYEQYF. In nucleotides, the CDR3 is TGTGCCTGGAGTAATCCGGGGTACGGAAACGCCTACGAGCAGTACTTC.

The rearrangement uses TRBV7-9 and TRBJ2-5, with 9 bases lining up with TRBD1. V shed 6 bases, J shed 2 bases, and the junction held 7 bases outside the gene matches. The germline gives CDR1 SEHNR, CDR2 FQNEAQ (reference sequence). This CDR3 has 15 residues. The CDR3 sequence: CASRYPGQGQETQYF. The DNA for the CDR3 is TGTGCCAGCAGGTACCCGGGACAGGGACAAGAGACCCAGTACTTC.

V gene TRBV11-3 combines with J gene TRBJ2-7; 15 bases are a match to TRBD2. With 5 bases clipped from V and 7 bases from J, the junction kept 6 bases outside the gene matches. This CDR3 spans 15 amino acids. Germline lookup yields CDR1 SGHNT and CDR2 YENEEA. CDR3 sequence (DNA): TGTGCCAGCAGCCGTGGACTAGCGGGGGGGCTTGAGCAGTACTTC. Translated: CASSRGLAGGLEQYF.